This TCR beta chain was identified during a study of CD4+ T cells in melanoma (dated 2022 in TCRdb). Regarding the study in general: Neoantigen-specific CD4+ T cells in human melanoma were what the study investigated. Overall results and qualifications from the work: Neoantigen-specific CD4+ T cells were reported to be correlated with the function of CD8+ T cells, macrophages and B cells. Neoantigen-specific CD4+ T cells in melanoma were reported to have a range of differentiation states.

Patients with melanoma were used as donors. This clone has ten or more counts. The clone's antigen remains unknown. No base-level quality is on record; no much larger clone is a single base apart. Library construction relied on the immunoSEQ multiplex PCR assay. Sourced from immuneACCESS, this table was stored by TCRdb with only in-frame sequences that have V and J called. A share of the clones is absent; for the studies checked, an unresolved V gene accounts for under half, and the remainder has no known explanation. In all, the sample holds tens of thousands of clones, and nearly 70% of those were seen once. The top ten clones comprise 4.5% to 6% of the sample. The specimen sequenced was tumor tissue. This clonotype originated in a human donor with melanoma.

This receptor carries the CDR3 CASTQRDGDGYTF. The DNA sequence follows: TGTGCCAGTACCCAGCGGGACGGTGATGGCTACACCTTC. The sequence joins TRBV19 to TRBJ1-2; TRBD1 is a possible D gene, resting on 5 matching bases. Inclusive of the bounding cysteine and phenylalanine, the CDR3 is 13 residues long. The read is trimmed to its CDR3 DNA, 39 bases read in frame from base 1. The germline V gene (reference sequence) supplies CDR1 LNHDA and CDR2 SQIVND. Relative to germline, V is 7 bases shorter and J is 6 bases shorter, with 15 bases between their ends.